What follows are 15 T cell receptor beta chains derived from one specimen sequenced in a study of cytomegalovirus exposure and HLA in healthy donors. PCR was performed using 60 Vbeta and 13 Jbeta primers. Repertoires were generated with immunoSEQ multiplex PCR, while TCRdb's copy carries only in-frame clones and drops some. This sample yields roughly 98,000 clones, of which under 85% are seen a single time; roughly 2% belongs to the top ten. The source material was PBMCs. The receptors shown here come from a man aged 40-55 years in good health and CMV-seronegative.

The J gene is TRBJ1-4, the V gene TRBV5-1, with a weak D call TRBD1 (6 bases). This CDR3 is built from 16 residues. The V gene's germline CDR1 is SGHRS and CDR2 YFSETQ. Trimming shortened V by 0 bases and J by 0 bases, and 9 bases separated the two germline ends. The CDR3 DNA reads as TGCGCCAGCAGCTTGGAAAGGACAGCAACTAATGAAAAACTGTTTTTT. Protein product: CASSLERTATNEKLFF.

Within the sample, this clone is medium-sized. V is TRBV5-1 and J is TRBJ1-2, with TRBD1 matching 7 bases. Germline V lookup: CDR1 SGHRS, CDR2 YFSETQ. Trimming took 6 bases from V and 6 from J; bases not matched to a gene: 5. CDR3 size: 12 residues. The CDR3 region has the DNA TGCGCCAGCACCACGGGACAGAATGGCTACACCTTC. Translating gives CASTTGQNGYTF.

Remarks on this clone: Given a much more abundant clone one base away, this may be a read error. The rearrangement uses TRBV4-3 and TRBJ2-5; 7 bases agree with TRBD2. Germline-derived CDR1 and CDR2 are LGHNA and YSLEER. The CDR3 runs 17 residues. The CDR3 spells CASSQVGGRKGQEAQYF. CDR3 DNA sequence: TGCGCCAGCAGCCAAGTGGGCGGGAGAAAGGGGCAAGAGGCCCAGTACTTC.

The chain combines TRBV7-2 with TRBJ2-1; 16 bases match TRBD2. The CDR3 length is 18 residues. V was clipped by 3 bases and J by 7 bases; unmatched bases: 9. Germline assignment: CDR1 SGHTA and CDR2 FQGNSA. The CDR3 region is CASSLEPGLAGGRNEQFF. CDR3 DNA sequence: TGTGCCAGCAGCTTGGAGCCGGGACTAGCGGGAGGGCGTAATGAGCAGTTCTTC.

J is TRBJ2-1 and V is TRBV28, with D possibly being TRBD2 (7 bases). Germline V lookup: CDR1 MDHEN, CDR2 SYDVKM. The CDR3 contains 18 residues. Trimming took off 7 bases at V and 1 base at J, with 23 bases between the two ends. The CDR3 DNA sequence: TGTGCCAGCACCTGGGGGGGGCCAGGTAAAGGGTCCTACAATGAGCAGTTCTTC. Its protein is CASTWGGPGKGSYNEQFF.

DNA of the CDR3: TGTGCCAGCAGCTTAGGCAGGGTAAAGAACACCGGGGAGCTGTTTTTT. Translation: CASSLGRVKNTGELFF. The chain uses TRBV7-2 and TRBJ2-2; possibly TRBD1 for D (5 bases). CDR3 length: 16 amino acids. Per the germline V gene, CDR1 is SGHTA and CDR2 is FQGNSA. Trimming pared 1 base from V and 1 base from J, leaving 10 bases between. The full variable domain, rest sourced from reference TRBV7-2 and TRBJ2-2, is GAGVSQSPSNKVTEKGKDVELRCDPISGHTALYWYRQSLGQGLEFLIYFQGNSAPDKSGLPSDRFSAERTGGSVSTLTIQRTQQEDSAVYLCASSLGRVKNTGELFFGEGSRLTVL.

The chain uses TRBV28 and TRBJ2-3; 7 nucleotides agree with TRBD2. Germline CDR1 MDHEN, CDR2 SYDVKM. CDR3 size: 15 residues. The V and J ends lost 4 bases and 0 bases, in that order; junction bases with no gene match: 4. This CDR3 is CASSSGGGSTDTQYF. CDR3 nucleotide sequence: TGTGCCAGCAGTTCGGGAGGCGGAAGCACAGATACGCAGTATTTT.

As regards this clone: The sample holds other DNA sequences that translate to the same CDR3. This chain links TRBV4-1 with TRBJ2-3; 7 bases align to TRBD2. CDR1 and CDR2 (germline): MGHRA, YSYEKL. V shed 3 bases and J 8 bases; nucleotides not matched to a gene: 11. The CDR3 contains 15 residues. The CDR3 nucleotides read TGCGCCAGCAGCCAGCTAGCGGTCACAGTTGGTACGCAGTATTTT. Its translation: CASSQLAVTVGTQYF.

As to this clone: Different DNA sequences within this sample yield the same CDR3. This chain connects TRBV28 to TRBJ2-7; TRBD1 is a possible D gene (5 bases). Germline values: CDR1 MDHEN, CDR2 SYDVKM. The CDR3 covers 13 residues. V gave up 5 bases and J gave up 6 bases, with 14 bases separating them. The CDR3 here is CASSPQEQVEQYF. CDR3 coding DNA: TGTGCCAGCAGTCCCCAAGAACAGGTCGAGCAGTACTTC.

The J gene is TRBJ2-3, the V gene TRBV10-3; D is perhaps TRBD2 (6 bases). This CDR3 has 14 residues. Germline lookup yields CDR1 ENHRY and CDR2 SYGVKD. V lost 5 bases and J lost 2, with 11 bases in between. The CDR3 region is CAISFSGDTDTQYF. Here the CDR3 DNA reads TGTGCCATCAGTTTTAGCGGAGACACAGATACGCAGTATTTT.

This chain links TRBV5-4 with TRBJ2-1, with D hard to call. Germline-derived CDR1 and CDR2 are SGHNT and YYREEE (reference sequence). The CDR3 runs to 12 residues. Trimming cost V 3 bases and J 7 bases, with 8 bases left between them. The CDR3 DNA follows: TGTGCCAGCAGCTCCCCGTTAAATGAGCAGTTCTTC. Protein product: CASSSPLNEQFF.

The chain couples TRBV7-6 to TRBJ2-7, with D perhaps TRBD2 (7 bases). CDR1 and CDR2 from the germline V gene are SGHVS and FNYEAQ. The CDR3 contains 13 residues. V was pared by 1 base and J by 6 bases, with 10 bases between. CDR3 coding DNA: TGTGCCAGCAGCTTAGGAGGGGGGGTCGAGCAGTACTTC. Protein sequence: CASSLGGGVEQYF.

The chain joins TRBV2 to TRBJ2-7; 11 nucleotides align to TRBD2. V shed 5 bases, J shed 3 bases, and the junction held 6 bases outside the gene matches. The CDR3 consists of 15 residues. Germline-derived CDR1 and CDR2 are SNHLY and FYNNEI. The CDR3 reads CASSFSGREGYEQYF. The DNA for the CDR3 is TGTGCCAGCAGTTTTAGCGGGAGGGAGGGCTACGAGCAGTACTTC. Full variable domain (rest looked up from reference TRBV2 and TRBJ2-7): EPEVTQTPSHQVTQMGQEVILRCVPISNHLYFYWYRQILGQKVEFLVSFYNNEISEKSEIFDDQFSVERPDGSNFTLKIRSTKLEDSAMYFCASSFSGREGYEQYFGPGTRLTVT.

The rearrangement uses TRBV5-1 and TRBJ2-1; possibly TRBD2 for D (6 bases). The CDR3 covers 16 residues. CDR1 SGHRS and CDR2 YFSETQ come from the germline V gene. Trimming took off 3 bases at V and 0 bases at J, with 13 bases between the two ends. The CDR3 region is CASSSEGFRSYNEQFF. DNA of the CDR3: TGCGCCAGCAGCTCGGAGGGGTTTCGCTCCTACAATGAGCAGTTCTTC.

V usage is TRBV18 and J usage is TRBJ2-3, with D possibly matching TRBD1 (6 bases). This CDR3 is 17 amino acids long. V was cut by 3 bases and J by 2 bases, with 18 bases left in between. Germline V gene sequence: CDR1 KGHSH, CDR2 LQKENI. This CDR3 reads CASSPLTGQGHTDTQYF. As DNA, the CDR3 is TGTGCCAGCTCACCCCTGACCGGGCAGGGACACACAGATACGCAGTATTTT. Based on the CDR3 plus reference TRBV18 and TRBJ2-3, the full variable domain is NAGVMQNPRHLVRRRGQEARLRCSPMKGHSHVYWYRQLPEEGLKFMVYLQKENIIDESGMPKERFSAEFPKEGPSILRIQQVVRGDSAAYFCASSPLTGQGHTDTQYFGPGTRLTVL.